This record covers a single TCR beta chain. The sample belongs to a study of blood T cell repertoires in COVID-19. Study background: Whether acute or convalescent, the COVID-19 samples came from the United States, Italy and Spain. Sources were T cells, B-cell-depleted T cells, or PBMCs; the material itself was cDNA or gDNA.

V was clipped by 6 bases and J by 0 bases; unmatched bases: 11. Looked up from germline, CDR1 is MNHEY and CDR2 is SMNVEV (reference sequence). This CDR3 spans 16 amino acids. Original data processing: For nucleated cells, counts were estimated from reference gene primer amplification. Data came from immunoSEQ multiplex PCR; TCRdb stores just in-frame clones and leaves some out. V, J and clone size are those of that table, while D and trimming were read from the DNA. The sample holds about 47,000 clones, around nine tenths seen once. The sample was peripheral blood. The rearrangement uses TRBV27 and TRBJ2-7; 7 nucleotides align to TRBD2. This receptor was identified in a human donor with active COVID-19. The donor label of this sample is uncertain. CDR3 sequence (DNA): TGTGCCAGCAGGCCCCCACCCGGGACTAACTCCTACGAGCAGTACTTC. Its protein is CASRPPPGTNSYEQYF.